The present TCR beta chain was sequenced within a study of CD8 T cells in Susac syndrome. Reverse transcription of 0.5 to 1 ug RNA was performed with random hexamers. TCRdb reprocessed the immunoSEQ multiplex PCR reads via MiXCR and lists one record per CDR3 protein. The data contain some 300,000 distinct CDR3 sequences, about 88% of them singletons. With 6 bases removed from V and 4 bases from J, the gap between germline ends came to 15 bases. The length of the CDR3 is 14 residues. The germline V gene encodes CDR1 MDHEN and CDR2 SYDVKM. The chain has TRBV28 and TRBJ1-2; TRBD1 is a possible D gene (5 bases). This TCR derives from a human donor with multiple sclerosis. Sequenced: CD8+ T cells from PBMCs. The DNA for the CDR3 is TGTGCCAGCAGCCCCCGGGGCGAGACCTATGGCTACACCTTC. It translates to CASSPRGETYGYTF.